This T cell receptor beta chain originates from a study of lymphopenia after photon versus proton radiotherapy. The CDR3 consists of 20 residues. V trimming: 0 bases; J trimming: 0 bases; junction bases outside the gene matches: 11. CDR1 is SGHTA and CDR2 is FQGNSA in the germline V gene. Turning to this clone: Its target is unknown.

Notes on the study in general: Only patients who died were analyzed for survival; proton advantage is unproven.

Method: immunoSEQ multiplex PCR; TCRdb's copy keeps in-frame clones and lacks some. The sample lists around 53,000 clones, approximately 82% occurring once. The receptor's source is a man aged 50 to 60 with gastric cancer. The starting material was peripheral blood, obtained from a patient treated with photon-based radiotherapy. The chain has TRBV7-2 and TRBJ2-3; the match to TRBD2 covers 11 bases. CDR3 sequence reads: CASSLALLAGAPLSTDTQYF. The CDR3 nucleotides are TGTGCCAGCAGCTTAGCGTTACTAGCGGGAGCCCCACTTAGCACAGATACGCAGTATTTT. Together with reference TRBV7-2 and TRBJ2-3, the CDR3 gives the full variable domain: GAGVSQSPSNKVTEKGKDVELRCDPISGHTALYWYRQSLGQGLEFLIYFQGNSAPDKSGLPSDRFSAERTGGSVSTLTIQRTQQEDSAVYLCASSLALLAGAPLSTDTQYFGPGTRLTVL.